This T cell receptor (beta chain) was identified during a study of T cell repertoires in cytomegalovirus infection. About the research overall: Indications of both CMV infection and matching HLA type were provided by public TCR beta signatures. General study points: The cumulative frequency of public TCR beta families distinguished individuals who carried CMV together with the relevant HLA. HLA-C-restricted CMV clonotypes gave the most frequent clonotype in two of eight donors.

TCRdb re-called the reads through MiXCR, storing one row per CDR3 protein. The top ten hold 20% to 30% of the sample, which has under 600,000 distinct CDR3 sequences, 16% seen once. Many counts were recorded for this clonotype. Its cognate antigen is unknown. The CDR3 length is 16 residues. Germline V gene lookup returns CDR1 SGHVT and CDR2 SQSDAQ. The ends lost 6 bases at V and 8 bases at J; junction bases unmatched: 15. The origin of this receptor is a human donor in good health (CMV status not recorded). Some clones in this sample may be carry-over from other donors' samples. Sequenced sample: CD8+ T cells from PBMCs. This chain uses TRBV7-4 with TRBJ1-5; 8 bases are shared with TRBD1. The CDR3 nucleotides are TGTGCCAGCAGGCTAGGGACAGGTGTCACCCTAGAGCCCCAGCATTTT. This encodes CASRLGTGVTLEPQHF.